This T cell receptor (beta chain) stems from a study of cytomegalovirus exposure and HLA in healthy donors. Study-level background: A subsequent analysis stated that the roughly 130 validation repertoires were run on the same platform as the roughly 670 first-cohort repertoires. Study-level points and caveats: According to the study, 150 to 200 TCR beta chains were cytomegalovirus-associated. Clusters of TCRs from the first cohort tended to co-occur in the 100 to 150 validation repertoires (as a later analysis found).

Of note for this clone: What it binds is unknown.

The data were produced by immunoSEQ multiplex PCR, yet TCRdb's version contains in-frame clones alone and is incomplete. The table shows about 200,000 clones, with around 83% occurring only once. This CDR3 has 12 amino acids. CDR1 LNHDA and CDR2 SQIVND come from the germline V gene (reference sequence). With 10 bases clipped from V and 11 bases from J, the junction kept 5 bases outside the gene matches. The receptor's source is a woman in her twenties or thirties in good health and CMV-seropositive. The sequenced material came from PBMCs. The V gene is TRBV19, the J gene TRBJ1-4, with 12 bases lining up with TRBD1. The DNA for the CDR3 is TGTGCCACGGGACAGGGGGCCGAGAAACTGTTTTTT. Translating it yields CATGQGAEKLFF.